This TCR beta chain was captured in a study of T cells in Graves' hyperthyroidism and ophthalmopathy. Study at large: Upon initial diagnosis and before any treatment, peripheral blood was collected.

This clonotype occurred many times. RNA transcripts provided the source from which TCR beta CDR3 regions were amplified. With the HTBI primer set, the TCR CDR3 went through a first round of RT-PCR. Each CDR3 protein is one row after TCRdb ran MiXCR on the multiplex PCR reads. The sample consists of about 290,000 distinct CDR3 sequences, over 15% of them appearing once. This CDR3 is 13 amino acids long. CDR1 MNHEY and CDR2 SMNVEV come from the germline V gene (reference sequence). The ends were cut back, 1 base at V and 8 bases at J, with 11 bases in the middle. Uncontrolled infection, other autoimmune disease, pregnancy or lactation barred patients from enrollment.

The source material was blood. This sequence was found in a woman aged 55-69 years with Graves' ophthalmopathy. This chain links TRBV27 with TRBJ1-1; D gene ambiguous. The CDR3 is CASSLLAQSEAFF. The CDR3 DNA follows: TGTGCCAGCAGTTTATTGGCCCAGAGCGAAGCTTTCTTT.